This T cell receptor beta chain was recorded in a study of T cells in Graves' hyperthyroidism and ophthalmopathy. This clonotype was observed a few times. Its target is not known. This CDR3 has 15 amino acids. Germline loops: CDR1 MNHNS, CDR2 SASEGT. Trimming cost V 7 bases and J 7 bases, with 22 bases left between them. Notes on the study in general: Ophthalmopathy could be told apart from stable hyperthyroidism with a 13 V-J model.

The investigators amplified TCR beta CDR3 regions from RNA transcripts. HTBI primers drove first-round RT-PCR of the TCR CDR3. TCRdb re-called the multiplex PCR reads through MiXCR, storing one row per CDR3 protein. Among roughly 350,000 distinct CDR3 sequences listed, roughly 15% were seen once. This chain uses TRBV6-1 with TRBJ1-2; tentatively, D is TRBD1 (5 bases). The sequencing input was blood. The source of this sequence is a woman in her twenties or thirties with Graves' ophthalmopathy. CDR3 region: CASNNGGAWGGGYTF. The CDR3 DNA sequence: TGTGCCAGCAACAACGGGGGAGCTTGGGGCGGTGGCTACACCTTC.